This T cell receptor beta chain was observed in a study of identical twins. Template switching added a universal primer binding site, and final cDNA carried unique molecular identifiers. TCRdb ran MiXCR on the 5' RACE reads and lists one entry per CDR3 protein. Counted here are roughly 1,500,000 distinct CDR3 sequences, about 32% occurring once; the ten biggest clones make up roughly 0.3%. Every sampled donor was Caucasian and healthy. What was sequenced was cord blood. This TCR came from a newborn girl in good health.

CDR3 sequence (DNA): TGTGCCAGCAGCGTACCAGTGCTTTCCTACAATGAGCAGTTCTTC. Translation gives CASSVPVLSYNEQFF. The chain couples TRBV9 to TRBJ2-1; D is undetermined. V was clipped by 1 base and J by 1 base, with 9 bases between them. The CDR3 has 15 residues. Looked up from germline, CDR1 is SGDLS and CDR2 is YYNGEE.